The present entry profiles one TCR beta chain with its context. The sample belongs to a study of CD8+ T cells in alopecia areata. The treatment denotes: oral pan-JAK inhibitor, 5-10 mg twice daily. In germline, CDR1 is ENHRY, CDR2 SYGVKD. There are 14 residues in the CDR3. V was pared by 6 bases and J by 9 bases, with 19 bases between. It was cDNA, reverse transcribed from extracted RNA, that served as the sequencing template. The repertoire was sequenced with immunoSEQ multiplex PCR; TCRdb's copy has only in-frame clones and lacks some. The sample records fewer than 250,000 clones, 55% to 70% being singletons.

The clonotype originates from a human donor with alopecia areata. The chain combines TRBV10-3 with TRBJ2-3; D possibly matches TRBD1 or TRBD2 (5 bases each). The specimen was CD4+ T cells sorted from blood, collected at week 4, from a patient treated with tofacitinib. The CDR3 region is CAISSGPPVETQYF. The DNA for the CDR3 is TGTGCCATCAGCTCGGGGCCGCCAGTTGAGACGCAGTATTTT.